This TCR beta chain was identified in a study of T cells after yellow fever vaccination. Study at large: Each low-cell-number fraction was prepared by means of SMART-Seq v4 Ultra Low Input.

Per germline, CDR1 MNHEY and CDR2 SMNVEV (reference sequence). This CDR3 comprises 14 residues. V gave up 4 bases and J gave up 1 base, with 11 bases separating them. Study-wide findings and caveats: At 95% to 98% for CD4 and almost 90% for CD8, most primary-vaccination clones showed up again after the booster.

It was through 5'RACE template switching that TCR cDNA was made, with a universal primer site and UMIs added. TCRdb reprocessed the 5' RACE reads via MiXCR and lists one record per CDR3 protein. The table records around 350,000 distinct CDR3 sequences, around a tenth of them present only once. This clonotype came up once. Its antigen is still unknown. J is TRBJ2-7 and V is TRBV27; no clear D. The sequencing here drew on PBMCs, taken on the day of the first yellow fever vaccination. The origin of this receptor is a young man who received the YFV17D yellow fever vaccine. This chain's CDR3 is CASSWSFSSYEQYF. The CDR3 DNA follows: TGTGCCAGCAGTTGGTCCTTTTCTTCCTACGAGCAGTACTTC.